Sequencing of this T cell receptor (beta chain) was carried out in a study of shared clonotypes between healthy human individuals (dated by TCRdb to the early 2020s). In the study overall: The cohort comprised a couple of women and a few men aged 18 to 49 years. Leukapheresis yielded between about 0.94 and 8.9 billion PBMCs per donor. To estimate repertoire size and how much clonotype sharing occurs between individuals, the study deeply sequenced the blood TCR repertoires of several healthy adults. To increase sequencing depth and limit assay-specific biases, different laboratories used diverse techniques to prepare libraries and sequence TCR repertoires. For each donor, three plates each were used for CD4 naive and CD4 memory, two plates were used for CD8 naive, and one plate was used for CD8 memory.

This clone occurred once. Its antigen specificity is not known. Base qualities were left out, and no much larger clone turns up one base away. TCR CDR3 regions were amplified from genomic DNA by multiplex PCR using the deep immunoSEQ assay. For each cell subset, the extracted genomic DNA was distributed evenly across all wells of several immunoSEQ 96-well plates, and each plate served as one replicate. For sorted subsets, approximately 200 ng of genomic DNA, equivalent to tens of thousands of T cell genomes, went into each replicate PCR. Purified libraries were measured with a Qubit 3.0 fluorometer, size-checked on a Bioanalyzer 2100, and measured again with the KAPA Library Quantification kit. Every immunoSEQ 96-well plate was sequenced on a dedicated single-read 150-cycle Illumina NextSeq 550 flow cell. The study's own analysis went as follows. Because the immunoSEQ output held only junctional sequences and lacked quality scores, the filtering could not match the filtering applied to full-length reads. Sequences were annotated with PyIR, a Python wrapper for IgBLAST v1.9, and V/J genes and CDR3 were assigned using IMGT germline references. Reads were filtered out if the reads had weak V/J assignments (E-value above 1e-6), no CDR3, stop codons, out-of-frame junctions, or ambiguous translated residues. A V3J clonotype was defined by an identical inferred V gene, J gene, and CDR3 amino acid sequence. Percentage overlap between repertoires was calculated by dividing the number of shared unique clonotypes by the size of the smaller repertoire. RTK rarefaction, the Chao1 estimator, and Recon v2.1 estimates of unobserved clonotypes were used to assess repertoire richness. Generation probabilities for all TCRbeta clonotypes obtained by the gDNA method from a handful of donors were computed using OLGA. The table was pulled from immuneACCESS by TCRdb, which kept in-frame rearrangements only. Such tables lose some clones; where checked, under half of the loss comes from unresolved V genes, and the rest has no known cause. V, J and clone size are those of that table, while D and trimming were read from the DNA. For this sample the table gives roughly 770,000 clones, of which approximately 97% were detected only once. Over 0.2% of the sample goes to the ten largest clones.

CD8 naive samples were obtained by positive selection for CCR7 among CD45RO-negative cells, yielding a CD45RA+CCR7+ population from which TemRA cells were excluded. The donors were healthy, HIV-negative adults with no recently reported acute infections or vaccinations. Every donor was a Caucasian adult living in Nashville, Tennessee, USA. Blood was obtained by leukapheresis, after which PBMCs were separated by Ficoll-Histopaque density gradient centrifugation and cryopreserved in liquid nitrogen vapor phase. Analytical flow cytometry was used to check the purity and quantity of each magnetically sorted T cell population. Genomic DNA was isolated from every sorted fraction and measured by UV absorbance on a Nanodrop 2000c. Broad study findings and their caveats: Larger estimated clonotype richness was generally found for naive subsets than for memory subsets. Pairwise subsampling led to the expectation that sequencing depth would affect the degree of clonotype sharing among donors. Because the study included a small number of donors, the genetic and exposure-history diversity represented was limited. Incomplete sequencing was indicated by rarefaction of sorted-subset datasets, despite the large sequencing depth. Compared with non-shared clonotypes, the clonotypes found in all four sorted-subset donors had higher generation probabilities. About 4.5% of naive CD4, 3.5% of naive CD8, about 2.4% of memory CD4, and less than 0.45% of memory CD8 clonotypes were shared across four donors. Sampling was limited to blood, and TCR repertoires in tissue likely differ from TCR repertoires in blood.

This clonotype was obtained from a man under 40 in good health. Sequences were obtained from naive CD8+ T cells sorted from blood. The meaning of the sample's cell subset or site label: CD45RA+CCR7+.

The sequence in DNA is TGCAGCGTAGGGACCAACAAAGAGACCCAGTACTTC. This encodes CSVGTNKETQYF. The chain was built from TRBV29-1 and TRBJ2-5, with the D gene possibly TRBD1 or TRBD2, each one fitting 5 bases. The CDR3 holds 12 amino acids from the cysteine to the phenylalanine. CDR3 DNA is the only sequence kept; it has 36 bases, read in frame from the first base. V was cut back by 6 bases and J by 3 bases, leaving a gap of 11 bases between them. Taken from the germline V gene, the CDR1 and CDR2 loops are SQVTM and ANQGSEA. The CDR3, completed at both ends by the reference TRBV29-1 and TRBJ2-5 genes, gives the full variable domain SAVISQKPSRDICQRGTSLTIQCQVDSQVTMMFWYRQQPGQSLTLIATANQGSEATYESGFVIDKFPISRPNLTFSTLTVSNMSPEDSSIYLCSVGTNKETQYFGPGTRLLVL.